This T cell receptor beta chain was sequenced during a study of T cells in localized non-small cell lung cancer. The study's findings and limits: Uninvolved adjacent lung showed higher T cell clonality than tumor. Among the top 100 tumor clones, a median about 52 appeared in adjacent lung.

CDR3 size: 15 residues. V was trimmed by 4 bases and J by 4 bases, leaving 16 bases between them. From germline, CDR1 is LNHDA and CDR2 SQIVND (reference sequence). As for this clone: Its target is not known.

Method: immunoSEQ multiplex PCR; TCRdb's copy keeps in-frame clones and lacks some. Of about 20,000 clones in the sample, about nine tenths were seen once. The source material was PBMCs, sampled before any cancer treatment. The rearrangement joins TRBV19 to TRBJ1-1, with D perhaps TRBD1 (5 bases). The TCR was taken from a man aged 40-75 years with stage II squamous cell lung carcinoma. CDR3 sequence: CASSTREGLGTEAFF. The DNA of the CDR3 is TGTGCCAGTAGTACGAGGGAGGGGCTGGGCACTGAAGCTTTCTTT.